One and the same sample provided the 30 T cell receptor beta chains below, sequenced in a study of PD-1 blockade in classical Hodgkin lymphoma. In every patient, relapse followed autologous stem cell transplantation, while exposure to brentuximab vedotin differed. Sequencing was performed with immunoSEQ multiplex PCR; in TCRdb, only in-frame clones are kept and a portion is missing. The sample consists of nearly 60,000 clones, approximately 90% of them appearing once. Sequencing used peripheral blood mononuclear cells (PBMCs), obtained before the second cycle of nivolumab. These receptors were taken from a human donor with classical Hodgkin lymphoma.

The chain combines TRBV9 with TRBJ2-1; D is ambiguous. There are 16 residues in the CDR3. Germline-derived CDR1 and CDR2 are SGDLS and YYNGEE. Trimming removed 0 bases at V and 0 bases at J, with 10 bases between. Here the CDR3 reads CASSVGGSSSYNEQFF. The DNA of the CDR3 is TGTGCCAGCAGCGTAGGAGGCTCAAGCTCCTACAATGAGCAGTTCTTC.

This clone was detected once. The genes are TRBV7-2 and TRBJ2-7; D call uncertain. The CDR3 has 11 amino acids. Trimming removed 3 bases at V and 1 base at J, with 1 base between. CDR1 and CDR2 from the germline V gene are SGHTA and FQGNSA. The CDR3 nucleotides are TGTGCCAGCAGCTTGTCCTACGAGCAGTACTTC. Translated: CASSLSYEQYF.

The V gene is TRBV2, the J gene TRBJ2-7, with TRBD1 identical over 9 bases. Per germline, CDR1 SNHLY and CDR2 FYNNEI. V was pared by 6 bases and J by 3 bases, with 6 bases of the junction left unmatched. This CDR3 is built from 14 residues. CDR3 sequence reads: CASSRDRENYEQYF. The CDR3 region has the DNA TGTGCCAGCAGCCGGGACAGGGAAAACTACGAGCAGTACTTC.

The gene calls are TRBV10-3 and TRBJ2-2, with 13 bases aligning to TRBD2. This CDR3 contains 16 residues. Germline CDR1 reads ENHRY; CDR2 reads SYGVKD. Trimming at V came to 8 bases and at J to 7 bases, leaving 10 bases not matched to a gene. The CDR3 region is CAILMGGLAGRGELFF. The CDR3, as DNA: TGTGCCATCCTCATGGGGGGACTAGCGGGACGCGGGGAGCTGTTTTTT.

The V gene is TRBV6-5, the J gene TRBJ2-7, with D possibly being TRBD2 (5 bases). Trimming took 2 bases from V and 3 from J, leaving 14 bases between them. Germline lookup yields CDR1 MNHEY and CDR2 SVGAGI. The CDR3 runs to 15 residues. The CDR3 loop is CASSYHPHRGYEQYF. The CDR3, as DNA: TGTGCCAGCAGTTACCACCCACATCGGGGCTACGAGCAGTACTTC.

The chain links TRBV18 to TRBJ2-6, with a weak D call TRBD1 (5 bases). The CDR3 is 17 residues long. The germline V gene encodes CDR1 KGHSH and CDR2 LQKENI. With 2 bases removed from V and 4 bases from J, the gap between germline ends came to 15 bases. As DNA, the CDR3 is TGTGCCAGCTCACCAAGGGGCCAGGCTTCGGGGGCCAACGTCCTGACTTTC. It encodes CASSPRGQASGANVLTF.

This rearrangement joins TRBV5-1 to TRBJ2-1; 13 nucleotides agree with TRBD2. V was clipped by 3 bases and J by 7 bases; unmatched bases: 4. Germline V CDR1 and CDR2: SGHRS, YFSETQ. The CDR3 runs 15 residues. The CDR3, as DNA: TGCGCCAGCAGCTATACTAGCGGGGGGGCAAATGAGCAGTTCTTC. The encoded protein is CASSYTSGGANEQFF.

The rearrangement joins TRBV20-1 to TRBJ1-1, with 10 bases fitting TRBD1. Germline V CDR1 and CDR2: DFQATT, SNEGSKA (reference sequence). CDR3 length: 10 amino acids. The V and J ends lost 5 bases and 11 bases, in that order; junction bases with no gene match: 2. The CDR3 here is CSAGTGDAFF. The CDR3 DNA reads TGCAGTGCTGGGACAGGGGACGCTTTCTTT.

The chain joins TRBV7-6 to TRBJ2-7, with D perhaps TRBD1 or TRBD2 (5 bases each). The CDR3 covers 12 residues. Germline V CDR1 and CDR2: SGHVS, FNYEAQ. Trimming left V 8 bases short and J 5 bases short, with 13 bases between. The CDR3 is CASGFRGNEQYF. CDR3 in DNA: TGTGCCAGCGGGTTCCGGGGCAACGAGCAGTACTTC.

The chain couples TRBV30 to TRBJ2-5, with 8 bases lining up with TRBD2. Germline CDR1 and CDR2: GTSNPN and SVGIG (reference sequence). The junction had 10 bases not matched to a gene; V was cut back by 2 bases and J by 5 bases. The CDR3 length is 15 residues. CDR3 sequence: CAWSFPGTRFETQYF. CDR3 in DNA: TGTGCCTGGAGTTTCCCCGGGACTAGATTCGAGACCCAGTACTTC.

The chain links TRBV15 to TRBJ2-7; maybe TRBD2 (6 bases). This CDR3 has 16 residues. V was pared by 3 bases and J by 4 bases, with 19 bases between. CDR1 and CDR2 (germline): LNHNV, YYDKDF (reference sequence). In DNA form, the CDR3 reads TGTGCCACCAGCAGGGAACCCCGGGACTCAGATTACGAGCAGTACTTC. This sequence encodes CATSREPRDSDYEQYF.

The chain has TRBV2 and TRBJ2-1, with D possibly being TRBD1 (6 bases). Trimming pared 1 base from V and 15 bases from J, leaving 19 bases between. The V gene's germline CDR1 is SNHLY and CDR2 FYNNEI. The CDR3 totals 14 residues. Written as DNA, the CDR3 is TGTGCCAGCAGTGAAGGACAGGCCGTTTTCTTTCTGTTCTTC. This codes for CASSEGQAVFFLFF.

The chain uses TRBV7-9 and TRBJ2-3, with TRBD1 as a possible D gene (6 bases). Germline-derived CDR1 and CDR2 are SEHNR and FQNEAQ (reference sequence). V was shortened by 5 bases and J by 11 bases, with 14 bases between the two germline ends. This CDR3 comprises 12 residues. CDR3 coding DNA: TGTGCCAGCAGCCTGCAAGGGGGTGGGCAGTATTTT. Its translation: CASSLQGGGQYF.

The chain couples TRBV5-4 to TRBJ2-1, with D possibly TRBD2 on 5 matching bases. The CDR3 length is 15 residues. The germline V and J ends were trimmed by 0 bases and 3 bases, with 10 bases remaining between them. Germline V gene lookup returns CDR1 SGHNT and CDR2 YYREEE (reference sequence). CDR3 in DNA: TGTGCCAGCAGCTTGGAGAGGGCCATCTACAATGAGCAGTTCTTC. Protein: CASSLERAIYNEQFF.

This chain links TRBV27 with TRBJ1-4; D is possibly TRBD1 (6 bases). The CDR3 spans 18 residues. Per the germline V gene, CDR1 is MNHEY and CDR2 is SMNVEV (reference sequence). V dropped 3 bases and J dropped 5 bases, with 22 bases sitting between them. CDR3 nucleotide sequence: TGTGCCAGCAGTTTTCTCCACGCACAGGGATTGAGAAATGAAAAACTGTTTTTT. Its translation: CASSFLHAQGLRNEKLFF. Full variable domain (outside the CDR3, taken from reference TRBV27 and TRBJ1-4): EAQVTQNPRYLITVTGKKLTVTCSQNMNHEYMSWYRQDPGLGLRQIYYSMNVEVTDKGDVPEGYKVSRKEKRNFPLILESPSPNQTSLYFCASSFLHAQGLRNEKLFFGSGTQLSVL.

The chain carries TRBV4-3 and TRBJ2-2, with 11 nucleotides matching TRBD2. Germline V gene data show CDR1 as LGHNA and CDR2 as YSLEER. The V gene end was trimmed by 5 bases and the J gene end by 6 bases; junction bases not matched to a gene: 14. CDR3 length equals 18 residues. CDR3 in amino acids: CASSEQGISGRDPGELFF. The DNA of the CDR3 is TGCGCCAGCAGCGAGCAGGGGATTAGCGGGAGGGACCCCGGGGAGCTGTTTTTT.

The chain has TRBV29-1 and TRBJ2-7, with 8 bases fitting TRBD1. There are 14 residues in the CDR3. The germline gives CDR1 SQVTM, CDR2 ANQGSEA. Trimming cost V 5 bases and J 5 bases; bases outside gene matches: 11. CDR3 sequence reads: CSVFGTGAGNEQYF. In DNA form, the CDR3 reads TGCAGCGTTTTCGGGACAGGTGCGGGGAACGAGCAGTACTTC.

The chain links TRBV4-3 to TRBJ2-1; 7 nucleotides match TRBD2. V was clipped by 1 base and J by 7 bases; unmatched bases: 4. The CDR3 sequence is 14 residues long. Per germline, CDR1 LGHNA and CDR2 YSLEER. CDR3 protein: CASSQGVRENEQFF. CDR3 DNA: TGCGCCAGCAGCCAAGGCGTGCGGGAGAATGAGCAGTTCTTC.

CDR3 loop: CASSQDFLSGSSETQYF. The DNA of the CDR3 is TGTGCCAGCAGCCAAGATTTCCTTAGCGGGAGTTCGGAGACCCAGTACTTC. The genes are TRBV4-2 and TRBJ2-5; TRBD2 matches 9 bases. This CDR3 has 17 amino acids. Germline V gives CDR1 LGHNA, CDR2 YNFKEQ. After removal of 0 bases from V and 5 bases from J, the junction contained 10 bases not matched to a gene.

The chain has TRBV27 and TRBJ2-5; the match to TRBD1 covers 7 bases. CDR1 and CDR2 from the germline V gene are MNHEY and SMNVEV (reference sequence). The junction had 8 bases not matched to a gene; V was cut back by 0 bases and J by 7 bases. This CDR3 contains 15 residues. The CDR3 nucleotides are TGTGCCAGCAGTTTATCGAGTGCGACAGGGATGACCCAGTACTTC. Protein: CASSLSSATGMTQYF.

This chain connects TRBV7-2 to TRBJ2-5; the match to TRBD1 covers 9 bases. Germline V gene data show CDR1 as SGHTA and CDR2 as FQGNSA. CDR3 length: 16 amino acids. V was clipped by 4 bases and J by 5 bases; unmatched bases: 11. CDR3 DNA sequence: TGTGCCAGCAGCTCCTCACCGACAGGGGGGAGGGAGACCCAGTACTTC. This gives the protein CASSSSPTGGRETQYF.

The DNA for the CDR3 is TGTGCCACCGTCTTTGGGGGGGAGTTGGCTTTCTTT. It is translated as CATVFGGELAFF. V usage is TRBV6-6 and J usage is TRBJ1-1, with TRBD1 as a possible D gene (5 bases). Trimming shortened V by 10 bases and J by 11 bases, and 20 bases separated the two germline ends. CDR1 is MNHNY and CDR2 is SVGAGI in the germline V gene (reference sequence). The CDR3 consists of 12 residues.

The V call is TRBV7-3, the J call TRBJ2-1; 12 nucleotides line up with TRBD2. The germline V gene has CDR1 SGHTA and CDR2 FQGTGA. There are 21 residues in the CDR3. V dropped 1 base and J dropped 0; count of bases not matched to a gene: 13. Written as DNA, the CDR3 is TGTGCCAGCAGCTTAAATGAGCCTAGCGGGGGGGTCCCAAGCTCCTACAATGAGCAGTTCTTC. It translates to CASSLNEPSGGVPSSYNEQFF. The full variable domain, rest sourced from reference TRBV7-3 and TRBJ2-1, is GAGVSQTPSNKVTEKGKYVELRCDPISGHTALYWYRQSLGQGPEFLIYFQGTGAADDSGLPNDRFFAVRPEGSVSTLKIQRTERGDSAVYLCASSLNEPSGGVPSSYNEQFFGPGTRLTVL.

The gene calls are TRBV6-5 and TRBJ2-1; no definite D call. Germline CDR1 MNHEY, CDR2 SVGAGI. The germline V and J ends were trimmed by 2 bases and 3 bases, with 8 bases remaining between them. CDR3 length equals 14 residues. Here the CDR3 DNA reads TGTGCCAGCAGTTACCCTGGACGCTACAATGAGCAGTTCTTC. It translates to CASSYPGRYNEQFF.

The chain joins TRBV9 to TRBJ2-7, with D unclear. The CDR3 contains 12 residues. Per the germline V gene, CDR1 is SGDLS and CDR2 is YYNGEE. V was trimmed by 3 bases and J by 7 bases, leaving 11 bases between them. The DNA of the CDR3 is TGTGCCAGCAGCGGACCTTCCGGGGAGCAGTACTTC. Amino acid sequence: CASSGPSGEQYF.

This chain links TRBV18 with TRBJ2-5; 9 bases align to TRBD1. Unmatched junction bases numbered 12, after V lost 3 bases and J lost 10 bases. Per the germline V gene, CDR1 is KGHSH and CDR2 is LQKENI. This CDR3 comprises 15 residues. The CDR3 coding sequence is TGTGCCAGCTCACCTTCCCCGGGACAGGGTACCGGCCAGTACTTC. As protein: CASSPSPGQGTGQYF.

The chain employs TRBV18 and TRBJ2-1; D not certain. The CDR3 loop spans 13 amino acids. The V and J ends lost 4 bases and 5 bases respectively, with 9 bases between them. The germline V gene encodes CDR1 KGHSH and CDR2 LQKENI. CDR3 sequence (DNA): TGTGCCAGCTCACTAGGTCCGAACAATGAGCAGTTCTTC. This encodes CASSLGPNNEQFF.

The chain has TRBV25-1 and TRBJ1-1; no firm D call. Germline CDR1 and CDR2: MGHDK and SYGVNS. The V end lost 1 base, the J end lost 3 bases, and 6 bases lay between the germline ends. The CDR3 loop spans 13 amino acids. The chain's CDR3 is CASSEFGDTEAFF. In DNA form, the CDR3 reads TGTGCCAGCAGTGAATTTGGGGACACTGAAGCTTTCTTT.

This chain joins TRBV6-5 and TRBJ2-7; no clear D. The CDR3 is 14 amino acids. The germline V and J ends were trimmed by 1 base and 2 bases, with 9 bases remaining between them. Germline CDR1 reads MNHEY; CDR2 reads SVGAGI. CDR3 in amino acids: CASSYLTSTYEQYF. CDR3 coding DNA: TGTGCCAGCAGTTACTTAACCTCTACCTACGAGCAGTACTTC.

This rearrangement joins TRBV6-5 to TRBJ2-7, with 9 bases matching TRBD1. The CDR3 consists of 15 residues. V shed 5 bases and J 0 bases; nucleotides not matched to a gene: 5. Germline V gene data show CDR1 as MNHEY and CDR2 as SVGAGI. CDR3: CASSPDRGFSYEQYF. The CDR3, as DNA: TGTGCCAGCAGTCCCGACAGGGGGTTCTCCTACGAGCAGTACTTC.